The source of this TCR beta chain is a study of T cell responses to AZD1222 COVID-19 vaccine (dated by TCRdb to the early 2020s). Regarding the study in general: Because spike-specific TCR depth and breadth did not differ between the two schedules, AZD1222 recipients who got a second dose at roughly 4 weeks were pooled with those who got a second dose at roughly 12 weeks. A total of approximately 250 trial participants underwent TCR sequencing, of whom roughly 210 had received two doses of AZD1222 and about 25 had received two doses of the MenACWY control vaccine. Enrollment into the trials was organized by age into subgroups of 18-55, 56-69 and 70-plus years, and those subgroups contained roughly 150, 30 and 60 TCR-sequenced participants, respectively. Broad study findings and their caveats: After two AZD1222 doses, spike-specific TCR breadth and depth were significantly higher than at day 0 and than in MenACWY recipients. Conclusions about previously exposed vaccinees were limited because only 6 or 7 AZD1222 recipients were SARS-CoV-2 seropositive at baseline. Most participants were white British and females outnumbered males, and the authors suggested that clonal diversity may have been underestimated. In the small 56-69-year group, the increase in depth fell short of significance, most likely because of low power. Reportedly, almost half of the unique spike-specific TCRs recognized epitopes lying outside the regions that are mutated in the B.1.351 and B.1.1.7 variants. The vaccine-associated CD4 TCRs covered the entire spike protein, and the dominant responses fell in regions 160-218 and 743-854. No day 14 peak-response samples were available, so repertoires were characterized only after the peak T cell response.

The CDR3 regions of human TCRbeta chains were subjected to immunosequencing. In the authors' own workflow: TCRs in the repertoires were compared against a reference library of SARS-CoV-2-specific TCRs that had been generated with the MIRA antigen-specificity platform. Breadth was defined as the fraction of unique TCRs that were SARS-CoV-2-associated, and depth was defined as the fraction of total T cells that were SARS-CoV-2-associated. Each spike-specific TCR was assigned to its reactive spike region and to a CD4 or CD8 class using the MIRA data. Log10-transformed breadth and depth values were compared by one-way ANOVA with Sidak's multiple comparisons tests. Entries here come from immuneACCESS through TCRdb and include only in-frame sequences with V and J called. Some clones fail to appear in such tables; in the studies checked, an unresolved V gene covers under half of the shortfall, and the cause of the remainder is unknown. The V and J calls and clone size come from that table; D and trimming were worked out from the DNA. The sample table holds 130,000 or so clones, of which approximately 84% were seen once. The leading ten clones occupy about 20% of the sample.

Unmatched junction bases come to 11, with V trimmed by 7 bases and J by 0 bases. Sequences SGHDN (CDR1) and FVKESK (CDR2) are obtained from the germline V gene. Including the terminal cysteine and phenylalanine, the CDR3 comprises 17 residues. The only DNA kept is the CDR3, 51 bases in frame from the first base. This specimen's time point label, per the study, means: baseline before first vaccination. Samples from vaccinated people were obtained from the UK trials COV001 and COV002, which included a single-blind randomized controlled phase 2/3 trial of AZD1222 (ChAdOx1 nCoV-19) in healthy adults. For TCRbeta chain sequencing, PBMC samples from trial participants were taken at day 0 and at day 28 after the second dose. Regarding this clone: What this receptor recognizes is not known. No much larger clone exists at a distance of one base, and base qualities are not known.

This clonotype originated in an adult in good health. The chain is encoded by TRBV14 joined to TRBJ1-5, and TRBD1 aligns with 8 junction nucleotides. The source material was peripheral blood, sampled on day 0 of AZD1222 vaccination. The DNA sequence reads TGTGCCAGCAAAAGGGTGACAGGGGATCGTAGCAATCAGCCCCAGCATTTT. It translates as CASKRVTGDRSNQPQHF.